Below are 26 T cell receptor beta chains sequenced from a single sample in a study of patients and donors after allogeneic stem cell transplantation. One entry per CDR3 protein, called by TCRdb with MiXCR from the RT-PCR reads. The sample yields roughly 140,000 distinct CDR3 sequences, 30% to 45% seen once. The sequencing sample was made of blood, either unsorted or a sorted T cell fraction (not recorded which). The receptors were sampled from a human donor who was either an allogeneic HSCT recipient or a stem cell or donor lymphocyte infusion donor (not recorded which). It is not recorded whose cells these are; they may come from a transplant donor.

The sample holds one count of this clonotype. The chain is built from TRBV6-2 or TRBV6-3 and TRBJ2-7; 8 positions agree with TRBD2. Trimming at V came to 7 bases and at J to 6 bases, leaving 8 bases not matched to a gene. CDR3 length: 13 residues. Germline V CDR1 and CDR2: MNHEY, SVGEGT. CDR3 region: CASKRDSGAEQYF. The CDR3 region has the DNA TGTGCCAGCAAACGGGATAGCGGGGCCGAGCAGTACTTC.

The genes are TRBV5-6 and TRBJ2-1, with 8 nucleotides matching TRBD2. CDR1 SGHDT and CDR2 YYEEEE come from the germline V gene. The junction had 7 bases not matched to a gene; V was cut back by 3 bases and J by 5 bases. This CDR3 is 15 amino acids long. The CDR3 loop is CASSSDSGGDNEQFF. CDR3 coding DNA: TGTGCCAGCAGCTCGGATTCCGGGGGGGACAATGAGCAGTTCTTC.

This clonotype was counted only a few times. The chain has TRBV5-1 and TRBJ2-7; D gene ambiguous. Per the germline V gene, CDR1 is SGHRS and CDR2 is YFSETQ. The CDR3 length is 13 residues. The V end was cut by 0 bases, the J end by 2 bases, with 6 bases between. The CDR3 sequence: CASSLEAAYEQYF. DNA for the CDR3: TGCGCCAGCAGCTTGGAGGCAGCCTACGAGCAGTACTTC.

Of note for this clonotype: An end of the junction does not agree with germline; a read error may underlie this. The CDR3 here is CASSQEGLAGDSEPNF. CDR3 nucleotide sequence: TGTGCCAGCAGCCAAGAGGGACTAGCGGGGGATTCTGAGCCGAACTTC. V gene TRBV4-2 combines with J gene TRBJ2-7, with 14 nucleotides matching TRBD2. The germline V gene has CDR1 LGHNA and CDR2 YNFKEQ. The CDR3 spans 16 residues.

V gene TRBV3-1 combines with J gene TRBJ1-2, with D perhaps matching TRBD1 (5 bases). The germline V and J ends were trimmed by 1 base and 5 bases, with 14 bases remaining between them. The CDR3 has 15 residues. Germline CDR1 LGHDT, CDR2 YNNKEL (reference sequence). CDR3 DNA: TGTGCCAGCAGCCAAGGGACACAGATGGTTTATGGCTACACCTTC. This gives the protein CASSQGTQMVYGYTF.

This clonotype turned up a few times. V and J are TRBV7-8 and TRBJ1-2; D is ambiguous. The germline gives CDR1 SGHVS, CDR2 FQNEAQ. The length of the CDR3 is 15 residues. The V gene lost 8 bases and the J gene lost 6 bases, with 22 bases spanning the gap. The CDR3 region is CASGEGPSPENGYTF. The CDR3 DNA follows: TGTGCCAGCGGTGAAGGACCTTCGCCGGAGAATGGCTACACCTTC.

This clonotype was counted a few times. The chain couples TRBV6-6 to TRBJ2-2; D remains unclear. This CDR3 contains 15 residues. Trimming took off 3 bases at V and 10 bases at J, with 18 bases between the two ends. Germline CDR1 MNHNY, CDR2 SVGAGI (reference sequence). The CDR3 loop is CASSYLYGPRVELFF. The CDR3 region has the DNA TGTGCCAGCAGTTATTTATATGGACCCCGGGTGGAGCTGTTTTTT.

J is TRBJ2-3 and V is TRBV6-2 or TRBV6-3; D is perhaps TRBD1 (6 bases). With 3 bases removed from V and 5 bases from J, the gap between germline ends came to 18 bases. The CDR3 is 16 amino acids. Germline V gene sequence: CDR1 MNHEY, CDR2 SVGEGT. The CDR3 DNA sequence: TGTGCCAGCAGTTATCGCGACAGGCGCCAGGGAGATACGCAGTATTTT. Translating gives CASSYRDRRQGDTQYF.

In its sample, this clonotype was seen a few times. CDR3 residues: CSGVPMNTEAFF. Here the CDR3 DNA reads TGCAGTGGGGTACCAATGAACACTGAAGCTTTCTTT. The genes are TRBV20-1 and TRBJ1-1; no clear D gene. In germline, CDR1 is DFQATT, CDR2 SNEGSKA (reference sequence). V lost 7 bases and J 0 bases, leaving 9 bases between the germline ends. The length of the CDR3 is 12 residues.

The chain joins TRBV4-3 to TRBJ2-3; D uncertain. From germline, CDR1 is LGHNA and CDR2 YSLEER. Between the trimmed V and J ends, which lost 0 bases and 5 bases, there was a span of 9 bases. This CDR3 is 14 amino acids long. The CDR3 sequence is CASSQDYSKDTQYF. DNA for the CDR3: TGCGCCAGCAGCCAAGATTACTCCAAAGATACGCAGTATTTT.

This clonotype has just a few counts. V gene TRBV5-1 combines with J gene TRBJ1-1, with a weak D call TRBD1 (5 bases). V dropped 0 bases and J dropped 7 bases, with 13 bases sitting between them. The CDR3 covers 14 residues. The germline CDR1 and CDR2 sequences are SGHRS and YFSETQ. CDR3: CASSLVGGEIEAFF. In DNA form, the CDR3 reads TGCGCCAGCAGCTTGGTAGGAGGGGAGATTGAAGCTTTCTTT.

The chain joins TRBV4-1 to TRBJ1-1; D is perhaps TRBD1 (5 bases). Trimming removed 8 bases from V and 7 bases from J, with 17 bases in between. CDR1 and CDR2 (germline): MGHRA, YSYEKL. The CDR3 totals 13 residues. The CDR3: CASGRVLGDEAFF. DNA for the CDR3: TGCGCCAGCGGTCGGGTCCTGGGGGATGAAGCTTTCTTT.

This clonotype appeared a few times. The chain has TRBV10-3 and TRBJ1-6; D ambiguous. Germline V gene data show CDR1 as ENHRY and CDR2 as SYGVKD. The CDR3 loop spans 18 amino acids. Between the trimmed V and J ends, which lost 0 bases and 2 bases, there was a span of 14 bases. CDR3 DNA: TGTGCCATCAGTGAGTCGCTGTTCGGAGGGCCCTATAATTCACCCCTCCACTTT. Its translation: CAISESLFGGPYNSPLHF.

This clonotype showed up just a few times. In DNA, the CDR3 is TGTGCCAGCAGCCACCCGGGACAGGGCAAAAGCTACACCTTC. It yields the protein CASSHPGQGKSYTF. V is TRBV4-2 and J is TRBJ1-2; 9 bases map to TRBD1. Germline lookup yields CDR1 LGHNA and CDR2 YNFKEQ. Trimming took 3 bases from V and 9 from J; bases not matched to a gene: 8. The CDR3 spans 14 residues.

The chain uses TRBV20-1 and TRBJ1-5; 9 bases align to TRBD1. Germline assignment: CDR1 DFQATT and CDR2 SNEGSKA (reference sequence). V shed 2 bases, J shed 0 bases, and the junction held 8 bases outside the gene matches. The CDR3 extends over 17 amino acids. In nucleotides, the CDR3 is TGCAGTGCTAGAAAGGACAGGGGCCGAATTAGCAATCAGCCCCAGCATTTT. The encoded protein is CSARKDRGRISNQPQHF.

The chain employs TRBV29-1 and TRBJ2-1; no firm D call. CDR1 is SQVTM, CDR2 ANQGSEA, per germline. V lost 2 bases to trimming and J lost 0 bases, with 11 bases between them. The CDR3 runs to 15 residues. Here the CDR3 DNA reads TGCAGCGTTGAATTTGTTTGGAGCTCCTACAATGAGCAGTTCTTC. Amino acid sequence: CSVEFVWSSYNEQFF.

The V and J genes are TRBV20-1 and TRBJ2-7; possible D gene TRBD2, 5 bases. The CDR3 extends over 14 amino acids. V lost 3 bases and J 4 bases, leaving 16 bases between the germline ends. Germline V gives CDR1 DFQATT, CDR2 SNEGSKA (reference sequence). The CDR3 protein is CSASPRPGIYEQYF. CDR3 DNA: TGCAGTGCTAGTCCTCGTCCGGGGATATACGAGCAGTACTTC.

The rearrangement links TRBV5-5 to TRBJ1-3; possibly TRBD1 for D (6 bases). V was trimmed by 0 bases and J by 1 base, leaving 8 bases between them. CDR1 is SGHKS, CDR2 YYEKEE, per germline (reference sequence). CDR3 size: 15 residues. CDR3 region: CASSLGQASGNTIYF. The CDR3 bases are TGTGCCAGCAGCTTGGGACAGGCGTCTGGAAACACCATATATTTT. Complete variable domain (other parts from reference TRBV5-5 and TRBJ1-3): DAGVTQSPTHLIKTRGQQVTLRCSPISGHKSVSWYQQVLGQGPQFIFQYYEKEERGRGNFPDRFSARQFPNYSSELNVNALLLGDSALYLCASSLGQASGNTIYFGEGSWLTVV.

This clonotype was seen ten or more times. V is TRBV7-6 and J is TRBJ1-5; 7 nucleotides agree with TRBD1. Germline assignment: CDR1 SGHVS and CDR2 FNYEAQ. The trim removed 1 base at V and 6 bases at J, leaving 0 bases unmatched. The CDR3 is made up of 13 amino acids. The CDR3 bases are TGTGCCAGCAGCTTAGGACAGGGTCAGCCCCAGCATTTT. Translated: CASSLGQGQPQHF.

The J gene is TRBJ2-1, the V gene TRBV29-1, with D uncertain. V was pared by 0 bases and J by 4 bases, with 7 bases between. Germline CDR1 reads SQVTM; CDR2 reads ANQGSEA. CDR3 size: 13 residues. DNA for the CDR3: TGCAGCGTTGAAGATGGCACTTACAATGAGCAGTTCTTC. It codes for CSVEDGTYNEQFF.

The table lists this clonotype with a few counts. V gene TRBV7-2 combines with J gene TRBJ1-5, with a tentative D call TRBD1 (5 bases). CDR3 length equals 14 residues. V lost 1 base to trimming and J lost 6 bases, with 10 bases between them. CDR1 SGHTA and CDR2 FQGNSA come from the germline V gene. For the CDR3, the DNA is TGTGCCAGCAGCTTAGAACTGGGGGGTCAGCCCCAGCATTTT. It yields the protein CASSLELGGQPQHF.

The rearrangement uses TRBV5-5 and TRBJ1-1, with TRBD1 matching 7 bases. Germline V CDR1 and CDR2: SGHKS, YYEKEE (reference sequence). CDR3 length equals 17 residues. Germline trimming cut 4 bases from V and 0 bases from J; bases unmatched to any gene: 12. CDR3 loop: CASSLFLVTGLNTEAFF. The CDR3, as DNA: TGTGCCAGCAGCCTCTTCTTGGTGACAGGGTTGAACACTGAAGCTTTCTTT.

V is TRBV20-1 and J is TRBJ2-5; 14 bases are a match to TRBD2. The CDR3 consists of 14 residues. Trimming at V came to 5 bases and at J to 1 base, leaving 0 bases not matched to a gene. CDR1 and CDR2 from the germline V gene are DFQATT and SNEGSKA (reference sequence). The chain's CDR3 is CSAGLAGGQETQYF. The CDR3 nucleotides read TGCAGTGCTGGACTAGCGGGGGGCCAAGAGACCCAGTACTTC.

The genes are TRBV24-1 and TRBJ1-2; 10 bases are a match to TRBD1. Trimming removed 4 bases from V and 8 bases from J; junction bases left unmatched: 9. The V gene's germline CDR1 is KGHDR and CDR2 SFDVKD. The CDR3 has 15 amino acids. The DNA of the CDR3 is TGTGCCACCAGTGACTCTAAGACAGGGGGCTACGGCTACACCTTC. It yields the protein CATSDSKTGGYGYTF.

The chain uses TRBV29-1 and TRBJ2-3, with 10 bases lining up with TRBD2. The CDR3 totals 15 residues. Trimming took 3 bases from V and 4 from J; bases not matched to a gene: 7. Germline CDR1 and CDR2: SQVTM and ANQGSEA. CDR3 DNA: TGCAGCGTTGATCCTACTAGCGGGGTAGCAGATACGCAGTATTTT. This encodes CSVDPTSGVADTQYF.

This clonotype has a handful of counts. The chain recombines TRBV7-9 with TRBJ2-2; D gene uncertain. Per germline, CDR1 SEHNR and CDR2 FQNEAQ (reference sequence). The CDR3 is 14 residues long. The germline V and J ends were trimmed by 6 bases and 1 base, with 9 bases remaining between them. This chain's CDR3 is CASSLLWNTGELFF. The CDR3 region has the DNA TGTGCCAGCAGTTTACTATGGAACACCGGGGAGCTGTTTTTT.